This T cell receptor (beta chain) was retrieved from a study of T cell responses to AZD1222 COVID-19 vaccine. Points from the study as a whole: Vaccine-associated CD4 TCRs ranged over spike, dominating at 160-218 and 743-854. Without day 14 samples, only post-peak T cell repertoires were studied. Reports indicate that nearly half of spike-specific TCRs are directed at unmutated variant regions. Mostly white British, mostly female donors; authors suggested clonal diversity may be underestimated.

The V and J ends lost 5 bases and 7 bases respectively, with 20 bases between them. This CDR3 spans 15 amino acids. Germline CDR1 reads SGHAT; CDR2 reads FQNNGV. A remark on this clone: Antigen unknown.

This table comes from immunoSEQ multiplex PCR, and its TCRdb copy is limited to in-frame clones, with some not included. Of approximately 130,000 clones in the sample, roughly 87% were seen once. The sample here was peripheral blood, taken 28 days after the second AZD1222 dose. This TCR derives from an adult who received the AZD1222 COVID-19 vaccine. The chain joins TRBV11-2 to TRBJ1-1; possible D gene TRBD1, 5 bases. The CDR3 sequence: CASSGMGGRRLEAFF. CDR3 sequence (DNA): TGTGCCAGCAGCGGGATGGGGGGACGGCGCCTTGAAGCTTTCTTT.